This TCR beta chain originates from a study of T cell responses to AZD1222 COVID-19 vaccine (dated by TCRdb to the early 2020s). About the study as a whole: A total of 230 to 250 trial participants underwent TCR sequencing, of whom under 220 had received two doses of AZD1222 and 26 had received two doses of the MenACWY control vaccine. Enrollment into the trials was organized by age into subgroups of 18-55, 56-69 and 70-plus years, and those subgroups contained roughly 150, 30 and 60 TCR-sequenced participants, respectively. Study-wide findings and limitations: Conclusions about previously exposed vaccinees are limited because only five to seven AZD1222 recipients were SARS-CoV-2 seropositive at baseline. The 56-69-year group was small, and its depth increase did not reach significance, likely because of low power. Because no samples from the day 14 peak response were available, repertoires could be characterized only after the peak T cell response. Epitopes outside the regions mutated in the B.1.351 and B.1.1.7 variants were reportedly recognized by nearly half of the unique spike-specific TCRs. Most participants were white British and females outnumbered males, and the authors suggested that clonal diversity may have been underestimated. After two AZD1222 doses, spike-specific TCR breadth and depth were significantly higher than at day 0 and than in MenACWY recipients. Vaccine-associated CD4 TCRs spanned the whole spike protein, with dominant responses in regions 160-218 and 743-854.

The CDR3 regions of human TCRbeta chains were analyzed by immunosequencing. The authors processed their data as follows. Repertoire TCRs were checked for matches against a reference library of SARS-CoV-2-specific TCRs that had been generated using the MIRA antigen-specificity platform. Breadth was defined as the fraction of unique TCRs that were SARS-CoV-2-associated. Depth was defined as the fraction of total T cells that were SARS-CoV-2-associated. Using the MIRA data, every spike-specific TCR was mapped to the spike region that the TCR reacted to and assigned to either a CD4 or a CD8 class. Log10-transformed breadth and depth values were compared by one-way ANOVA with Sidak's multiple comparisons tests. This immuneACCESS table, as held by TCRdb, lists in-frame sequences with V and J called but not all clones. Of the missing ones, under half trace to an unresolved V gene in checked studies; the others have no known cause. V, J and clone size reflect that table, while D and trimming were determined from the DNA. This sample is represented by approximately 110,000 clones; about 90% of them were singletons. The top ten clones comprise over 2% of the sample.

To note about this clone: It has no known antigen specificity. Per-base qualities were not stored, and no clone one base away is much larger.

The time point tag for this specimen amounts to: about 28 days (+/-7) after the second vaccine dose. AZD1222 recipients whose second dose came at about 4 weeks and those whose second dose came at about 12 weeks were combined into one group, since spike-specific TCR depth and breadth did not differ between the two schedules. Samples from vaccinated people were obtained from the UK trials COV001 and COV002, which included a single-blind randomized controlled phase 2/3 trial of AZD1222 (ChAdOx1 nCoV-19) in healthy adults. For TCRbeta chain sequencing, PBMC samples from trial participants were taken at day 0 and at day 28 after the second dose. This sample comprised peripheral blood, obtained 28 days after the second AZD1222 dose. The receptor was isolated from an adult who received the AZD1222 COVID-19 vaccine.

The CDR3 protein is CASRASHLDTQYF. The DNA is as follows: TGCGCCAGCAGAGCAAGTCACCTCGATACGCAGTATTTT. This sequence uses TRBV10-1 and TRBJ2-3, with the D segment identity uncertain. Trimming takes 6 bases from V and 6 bases from J, and the germline ends sit 13 bases apart. CDR1 and CDR2, looked up from the germline V gene (reference sequence), are WNHNN and SYGVQD. The CDR3 spans 13 residues, from the cysteine through the phenylalanine. The sequence is cut down to CDR3 DNA, 39 bases in frame from base 1.